Listed below are T cell receptor beta chains from one sample, sequenced in a study of cytomegalovirus exposure and HLA in healthy donors. Sequencing used immunoSEQ multiplex PCR; TCRdb keeps in-frame clones, though not all of them. The sample has 100,000 to 150,000 clones, 65% to 80% seen once; the top ten hold roughly 1.8%. Sequences were obtained from PBMCs. The source of these receptors is a woman in her thirties or forties in good health and CMV-seronegative. Each CDR3 is given with its conserved first and last residue. Each record gives: D gene, J gene, V gene, clone size, CDR3 DNA, CDR3 protein. A D gene is named only where the DNA matches it firmly. Clone size is shown for a subset of rows, as once, few, many or a class of expanded clone.

>NA|TRBJ2-3|TRBV7-2|once
TGTGCCAGCAGCTTAATTCTTGGCGGGGCGCAGTATTTT
CASSLILGGAQYF
>NA|TRBJ2-7|TRBV30|NA
TGTGCCGGGGGGGCGGCCTACGAGCAGTACTTC
CAGGAAYEQYF
>TRBD2|TRBJ2-1|TRBV9|NA
TGTGCCAGCAGCCCGAGAGGACTAGCGGGTGGCTACAATGAGCAGTTCTTC
CASSPRGLAGGYNEQFF
>TRBD1|TRBJ2-7|TRBV25-1|NA
TGTGCCAGCAGTCTCCCACAGGGGGGCCACCACGAGCAGTACTTC
CASSLPQGGHHEQYF
>TRBD2|TRBJ2-5|TRBV7-2|NA
TGTGCCAGCAGCTTGGCGCGGGGGGGCTTGGAGACCCAGTACTTC
CASSLARGGLETQYF
>NA|TRBJ2-5|TRBV18|few
TGTGCCACTCGAATAGGGGGCCAAGAGACCCAGTACTTC
CATRIGGQETQYF
>NA|TRBJ2-3|TRBV18|NA
TGTGCCAGCTCACCACCGAGTGGGCCGAGCACAGATACGCAGTATTTT
CASSPPSGPSTDTQYF
>TRBD1|TRBJ2-7|TRBV5-1|NA
TGCGCCAGCAGCTTCCTTGGACAGGGGGCAATAGGGGAGCAGTACTTC
CASSFLGQGAIGEQYF
>TRBD2|TRBJ2-1|TRBV7-3|NA
TGTGCCAGCAGCTTAAGGGGCGGGAGCAACTACAATGAGCAGTTCTTC
CASSLRGGSNYNEQFF
>NA|TRBJ1-3|TRBV29-1|NA
TGCAGCGTTGATGTGCGGGTTAGCTCTGGAAACACCATATATTTT
CSVDVRVSSGNTIYF
>NA|TRBJ2-7|TRBV5-4|NA
TGTGCCAGCAGCTTTAGAGGACAGCGCAAGGCAGTCGACGAGCAGTACTTC
CASSFRGQRKAVDEQYF
>NA|TRBJ1-2|TRBV9|few
TGTGCCAGCAGCGTAGACCTTTTCGGGGATGGCTACACCTTC
CASSVDLFGDGYTF
>TRBD1|TRBJ1-4|TRBV6-5|NA
TGTGCCAGCAGACCCGGGACAGGGGGAAATGAAAAACTGTTTTTT
CASRPGTGGNEKLFF
>NA|TRBJ1-4|TRBV27|NA
TGTGCCAGCAGTTTACGAGAGGGAGAAAAACTGTTTTTT
CASSLREGEKLFF
>TRBD2|TRBJ2-2|TRBV27|NA
TGTGCCAGCAGTTTGTGGGGACTAGCGGGTAACACCGGGGAGCTGTTTTTT
CASSLWGLAGNTGELFF
>NA|TRBJ2-5|TRBV25-1|NA
TGTGCCAGCAGTGATGAAGGGCAGGGGATACAAGAGACCCAGTACTTC
CASSDEGQGIQETQYF
>TRBD1|TRBJ1-3|TRBV7-8|NA
TGTGCCAGCAGCACCCGGACAGGGAACTCTGGAAACACCATATATTTT
CASSTRTGNSGNTIYF
>NA|TRBJ2-5|TRBV18|NA
TGTGCCAGCTCACCACGGCAAAAGACCCAGTACTTC
CASSPRQKTQYF
>TRBD1|TRBJ1-2|TRBV30|NA
TGTGCCTGGAGTGGGACAGGGAGCCACTATGGCTACACCTTC
CAWSGTGSHYGYTF
>NA|TRBJ2-4|TRBV18|NA
TGTGCCAGCTCACCTCAGACAGGACCTGTCCTAAACAGTCAGTACTTC
CASSPQTGPVLNSQYF
>TRBD2|TRBJ2-3|TRBV7-8|NA
TGTGCCAGCAGCTTGCTAGCGGGCCTCACAGATACGCAGTATTTT
CASSLLAGLTDTQYF
>NA|TRBJ2-5|TRBV5-6|NA
TGTGCCAGCAGCTTGTACCAGGCGTCGTACCAAGAGACCCAGTACTTC
CASSLYQASYQETQYF
>NA|TRBJ1-2|TRBV25-1|NA
TGTGCCAGCAGTGAATGGGGGCCCGTGGGCTACACCTTC
CASSEWGPVGYTF
>NA|TRBJ2-3|TRBV6-7|NA
TGTGCCAGCAGTTACTCGGGGACACCACTCAGGGGAACAGATACGCAGTATTTT
CASSYSGTPLRGTDTQYF
>TRBD1|TRBJ1-1|TRBV10-3|NA
TGTGCCATCAGTGCGAAGGGACAGAGGAACACTGAAGCTTTCTTT
CAISAKGQRNTEAFF
>NA|TRBJ2-1|TRBV10-3|NA
TGTGCCATCAAGAGCGGGACACAACCCTACAATGAGCAGTTCTTC
CAIKSGTQPYNEQFF
>NA|TRBJ2-6|TRBV11-1|few
TGTGCCAGCAGCGAGTACTCTGGGGCCAACGGCCTGACTTTC
CASSEYSGANGLTF
>NA|TRBJ2-4|TRBV4-1|NA
TGCGCCAGCAGCCAAGATCCTCGGGGGTCCAAAAACATTCAGTACTTC
CASSQDPRGSKNIQYF
>TRBD1|TRBJ1-2|TRBV7-9|once
TGTGCCAGCAGCTTATCCGGACAGGGGTTGTATGGCTACACCTTC
CASSLSGQGLYGYTF
>TRBD2|TRBJ2-7|TRBV11-1|many
TGTGCCAGCAGCCTGGGACTAGCGGGAGCCTACGAGCAGTACTTC
CASSLGLAGAYEQYF
>TRBD1|TRBJ1-1|TRBV28|NA
TGTGCCAGCAGCTCCGGGACAGGCAAGGCTGAAGCTTTCTTT
CASSSGTGKAEAFF
>TRBD2|TRBJ2-1|TRBV13|NA
TGTGCCAGCAGCTTAGGCGGGGGGGATAATGAGCAGTTCTTC
CASSLGGGDNEQFF
>TRBD1|TRBJ1-1|TRBV28|NA
TGTGCCAGCAGTCCGACCCCCGACAGGGGCACTGAAGCTTTCTTT
CASSPTPDRGTEAFF
>TRBD1|TRBJ2-1|TRBV18|NA
TGTGCCAGCTCACCACCAAAGAGGGGGCCTGGCTCCTACAATGAGCAGTTCTTC
CASSPPKRGPGSYNEQFF
>NA|TRBJ1-3|TRBV7-6|few
TGTGCCAGCAGCTTAGGAGTCTCCCGGGGATCCTCTGGAAACACCATATATTTT
CASSLGVSRGSSGNTIYF
>TRBD1|TRBJ1-2|TRBV5-1|once
TGCGCCAGCAGCTTGGATGGACAGGGCTATGGCTACACCTTC
CASSLDGQGYGYTF
>TRBD2|TRBJ2-1|TRBV5-1|NA
TGCGCCAGCAGCCCCGTAGGAGGGGCGGGGGGTAAAAATGAGCAGTTCTTC
CASSPVGGAGGKNEQFF
>TRBD2|TRBJ2-1|TRBV19|few
TGTGCCAGTAGTATAGGGATCGCGGGACTAGCCTATGAGCAGTTCTTC
CASSIGIAGLAYEQFF
>TRBD1|TRBJ1-4|TRBV4-1|NA
TGCGCCAGCAGCCAAGCCGGGACAGGGGGGAAGGAAAAACTGTTTTTT
CASSQAGTGGKEKLFF
>NA|TRBJ2-3|TRBV18|few
TGTGCCAGCTCACCGCGGGATACAGATACGCAGTATTTT
CASSPRDTDTQYF
>NA|TRBJ1-1|TRBV27|NA
TGTGCCAGCAGGCATGAAAATCGCGGCACTGAAGCTTTCTTT
CASRHENRGTEAFF
>NA|TRBJ2-7|TRBV6-1|once
TGTGCCAGCGATCCGAGCGGGTACTACGAGCAGTACTTC
CASDPSGYYEQYF